This paragraph reports one TCR beta chain. Antigen: not known. With 60 Vbeta and 13 Jbeta primers, the PCR was carried out. Measured with immunoSEQ multiplex PCR; TCRdb has only the in-frame clones, and not every one. The sample comprises some 110,000 clones, around 66% of which are singletons, and roughly 8.6% rests with the top ten. CDR3 size: 14 residues. V shed 9 bases, J shed 6 bases, and the junction held 11 bases outside the gene matches. The germline V gene encodes CDR1 LNHDA and CDR2 SQIVND (reference sequence). The data were obtained in a study of cytomegalovirus exposure and HLA in healthy donors. These donors, healthy bone marrow donors, were studied. Study conclusions and caveats: Most likely, a cluster of highly shared sequence variants arose as a sequencing artifact. Looking again later, the authors saw that most CMV-associated TCR beta chains seemed HLA-restricted.

V is TRBV19 and J is TRBJ2-3, with 8 nucleotides matching TRBD2. The specimen sequenced was PBMCs. This receptor was identified in a woman aged 35 to 49 in good health and CMV-seropositive. The CDR3 spells CASKREKGSDTQYF. As DNA, the CDR3 is TGTGCCAGCAAGCGGGAGAAGGGGTCGGATACGCAGTATTTT.